This TCR beta chain comes out of a study of OX40 agonist ivuxolimab in advanced cancers. Anyone with autoimmune disease history or systemic immunosuppression was excluded. Data came from immunoSEQ multiplex PCR; TCRdb stores just in-frame clones and leaves some out. The repertoire holds roughly 49,000 clones, with 65% to 85% as singletons. The CDR3 consists of 12 residues. Germline V gives CDR1 MNHEY, CDR2 SVGAGI. The V end was cut by 8 bases, the J end by 11 bases, with 17 bases between. The source is an adult with an advanced solid tumor such as melanoma, head and neck, liver or kidney cancer. The gene calls are TRBV6-5 and TRBJ2-3; D call uncertain. The input for sequencing was CD4+ or CD8+ T cells sorted from blood, taken in a trial of the OX40 agonist ivuxolimab. CDR3 nucleotide sequence: TGTGCCAGCCGTGCCCTCGACACGGAGCAGTATTTT. The encoded protein is CASRALDTEQYF.